One and the same sample provided the 11 T cell receptor beta chains below, sequenced in a study of blood T cells in healthy people across ages. A J-beta primer mix and a sample-barcoded 5' primer were used in a second PCR of about 7 to 12 cycles. TCRdb ran MiXCR on the 5' RACE reads and lists one entry per CDR3 protein. The sample records some 790,000 distinct CDR3 sequences, 29% being singletons. What was sequenced was blood. The receptor source for this set is an elderly woman in good health.

The V call is TRBV9, the J call TRBJ2-3, with a tentative D call TRBD2 (5 bases). Germline assignment: CDR1 SGDLS and CDR2 YYNGEE. CDR3 length equals 20 residues. V was trimmed by 0 bases and J by 1 base, leaving 24 bases between them. In DNA form, the CDR3 reads TGTGCCAGCAGCGTAGGAGGTGCCCCGTTTAATCGACTACGCACAGATACGCAGTATTTT. Its translation: CASSVGGAPFNRLRTDTQYF.

J is TRBJ1-1 and V is TRBV7-9, with 8 bases that match TRBD1. Trimming removed 4 bases from V and 1 base from J; junction bases left unmatched: 8. Per germline, CDR1 SEHNR and CDR2 FQNEAQ (reference sequence). This CDR3 contains 16 residues. The CDR3 loop is CASSWAPGTGNTEAFF. CDR3 sequence (DNA): TGTGCCAGCAGCTGGGCACCCGGGACAGGGAACACTGAAGCTTTCTTT.

DNA of the CDR3: TGCAGCGTTGAATGGTCGGGAGATGAGCAGTACTTC. The encoded protein is CSVEWSGDEQYF. The V gene is TRBV29-1, the J gene TRBJ2-1; a possible D gene is TRBD2 (6 bases). The end of the DNA is better explained by TRBJ2-7, so the J call may be wrong. The CDR3 runs to 12 residues. Looked up from germline, CDR1 is SQVTM and CDR2 is ANQGSEA.

This clonotype was observed once. The chain couples TRBV7-2 to TRBJ2-2; D gene ambiguous. V was trimmed by 11 bases and J by 0 bases, leaving 10 bases between them. This CDR3 has 13 residues. Per the germline V gene, CDR1 is SGHTA and CDR2 is FQGNSA. Here the CDR3 reads CAGLKPNTGELFF. CDR3 nucleotide sequence: TGTGCCGGATTAAAACCGAACACCGGGGAGCTGTTTTTT.

The J gene is TRBJ2-3, the V gene TRBV5-1; tentatively, D is TRBD1 or TRBD2 (5 bases each). The CDR3 contains 16 residues. The V end was cut by 4 bases, the J end by 0 bases, with 15 bases between. Germline assignment: CDR1 SGHRS and CDR2 YFSETQ. The CDR3 region has the DNA TGCGCCAGCAGCCTCTGGGACGGCTCTAGCACAGATACGCAGTATTTT. Amino acids: CASSLWDGSSTDTQYF.

This chain links TRBV24-1 with TRBJ2-7, with D tentatively TRBD1 or TRBD2 (7 bases each). The end of the DNA aligns better with TRBJ2-5, so the J call may be wrong. The CDR3 covers 15 residues. From germline, CDR1 is KGHDR and CDR2 SFDVKD. CDR3 loop: CATSDPTGRGETQYF. CDR3 nucleotides: TGTGCCACCAGTGACCCGACAGGGAGGGGAGAGACCCAGTACTTC.

This clonotype was detected many times. The chain employs TRBV29-1 and TRBJ1-5; D ambiguous. Trimming took 4 bases from V and 1 from J, leaving 8 bases between them. Germline CDR1 and CDR2: SQVTM and ANQGSEA. The CDR3 covers 13 residues. CDR3 amino acids: CSVGSQSNQPQHF. CDR3 sequence (DNA): TGCAGCGTTGGTTCACAAAGCAATCAGCCCCAGCATTTT. Drawing the rest from reference TRBV29-1 and TRBJ1-5, the complete variable domain is SAVISQKPSRDICQRGTSLTIQCQVDSQVTMMFWYRQQPGQSLTLIATANQGSEATYESGFVIDKFPISRPNLTFSTLTVSNMSPEDSSIYLCSVGSQSNQPQHFGDGTRLSIL.

This clonotype was counted only a few times. This may be a read error: a much more frequent sequence differs by one nucleotide. The chain uses TRBV4-1 and TRBJ2-7; 9 bases map to TRBD2. After removal of 4 bases from V and 7 bases from J, the junction contained 17 bases not matched to a gene. The CDR3 is 17 residues long. From germline, CDR1 is MGHRA and CDR2 YSYEKL. The CDR3 bases are TGCGCCAGCAGCCGAAATTCCGGGACTAGCCCACACAATGAGCAGTACTTC. It is translated as CASSRNSGTSPHNEQYF.

The chain combines TRBV4-2 with TRBJ1-2; D ambiguous. Deletions cut 0 bases from V and 8 bases from J, with 22 bases between. The CDR3 sequence is 17 residues long. Germline lookup yields CDR1 LGHNA and CDR2 YNFKEQ. CDR3 nucleotides: TGTGCCAGCAGCCAAGAAAGGCGGCAGGCGAGCCGAGGGGGCTACACCTTC. The encoded protein is CASSQERRQASRGGYTF.

This clonotype appeared many times. The gene calls are TRBV7-2 and TRBJ1-2; 9 nucleotides match TRBD1. With V trimmed by 5 bases and J by 3 bases, 4 bases remained unmatched. Germline V gene data show CDR1 as SGHTA and CDR2 as FQGNSA. This CDR3 is 14 amino acids long. DNA of the CDR3: TGTGCCAGCAGCCGGACAGGGGTCGACTATGGCTACACCTTC. Translating it yields CASSRTGVDYGYTF.

The table lists this clonotype with a few counts. The chain's CDR3 is CSAHGGTPNEKLFF. The CDR3 bases are TGCAGTGCTCATGGGGGGACACCTAATGAAAAACTGTTTTTT. V is TRBV20-1 and J is TRBJ1-4; D is perhaps TRBD1 (6 bases). Germline loops: CDR1 DFQATT, CDR2 SNEGSKA (reference sequence). The germline V and J ends were trimmed by 5 bases and 3 bases, with 13 bases remaining between them. The CDR3 spans 14 residues.